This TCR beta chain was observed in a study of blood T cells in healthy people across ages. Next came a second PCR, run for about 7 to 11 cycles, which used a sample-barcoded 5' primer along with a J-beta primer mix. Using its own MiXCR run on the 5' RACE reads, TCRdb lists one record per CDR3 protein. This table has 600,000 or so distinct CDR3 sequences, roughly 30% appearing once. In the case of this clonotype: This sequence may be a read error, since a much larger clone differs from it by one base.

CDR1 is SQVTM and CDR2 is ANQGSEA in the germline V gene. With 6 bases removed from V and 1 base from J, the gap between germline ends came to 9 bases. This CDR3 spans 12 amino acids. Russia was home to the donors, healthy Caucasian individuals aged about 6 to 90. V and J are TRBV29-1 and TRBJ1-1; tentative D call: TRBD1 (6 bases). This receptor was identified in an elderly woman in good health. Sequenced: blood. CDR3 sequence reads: CSVGDKNTEAFF. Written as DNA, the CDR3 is TGCAGCGTAGGGGACAAGAACACTGAAGCTTTCTTT.